The 21 T cell receptor beta chains reported below all come from one sample, sequenced in a study of T-cell reconstitution after alpha-beta-depleted transplantation in children. A TCRbeta library incorporating unique molecular identifiers was prepared. In TCRdb, the PCR reads were re-called with MiXCR into one record per CDR3 protein. The sample contains about 540,000 distinct CDR3 sequences, approximately 16% of which appear only once. The sequenced sample was PBMCs from the stem cell graft donor, obtained from the stem cell graft. The receptors shown here come from a human donor who donated a stem cell graft to a child with acute lymphoblastic leukemia.

This clonotype was recorded a few times. The V and J genes are TRBV5-4 and TRBJ2-3, with D perhaps matching TRBD2 (6 bases). V lost 0 bases and J 4 bases, leaving 18 bases between the germline ends. Looked up from germline, CDR1 is SGHNT and CDR2 is YYREEE (reference sequence). There are 17 residues in the CDR3. The CDR3 region has the DNA TGTGCCAGCAGCTTGGCCCGGGGACTGGGGGTGGCAGATACGCAGTATTTT. Amino acid sequence: CASSLARGLGVADTQYF.

This clonotype was detected a few times. The rearrangement links TRBV29-1 to TRBJ2-1; 9 positions match TRBD2. Germline CDR1 and CDR2: SQVTM and ANQGSEA. Trimming removed 2 bases from V and 4 bases from J; junction bases left unmatched: 3. The CDR3 is 14 amino acids. Here the CDR3 reads CSVELAGVYNEQFF. For the CDR3, the DNA is TGCAGCGTTGAATTAGCGGGAGTGTACAATGAGCAGTTCTTC.

This clonotype was picked up a small number of times. The J gene is TRBJ1-2, the V gene TRBV13; TRBD1 agrees at 10 bases. The V gene end was trimmed by 1 base and the J gene end by 6 bases; junction bases not matched to a gene: 11. The germline V gene encodes CDR1 PRHDT and CDR2 FYEKMQ (reference sequence). The CDR3 spans 17 residues. CDR3 sequence: CASSLDPVGTGDHGYTF. CDR3 nucleotide sequence: TGTGCCAGCAGCTTAGACCCAGTGGGGACAGGGGATCATGGCTACACCTTC.

A few counts support this clonotype. This chain links TRBV7-2 with TRBJ1-6, with D possibly matching TRBD1 (6 bases). V was cut by 4 bases and J by 5 bases, with 9 bases left in between. CDR3 length equals 14 residues. Germline V gene lookup returns CDR1 SGHTA and CDR2 FQGNSA. CDR3 nucleotides: TGTGCCAGCAGCTCGGACAGTAATAATTCACCCCTCCACTTT. Protein product: CASSSDSNNSPLHF.

V gene TRBV19 combines with J gene TRBJ1-1; TRBD1 matches at 10 bases. Germline CDR1 LNHDA, CDR2 SQIVND (reference sequence). This CDR3 is built from 14 residues. Unmatched junction bases numbered 3, after V lost 8 bases and J lost 0 bases. CDR3 amino acids: CASCDRGLNTEAFF. In DNA, the CDR3 is TGTGCCAGTTGCGACAGGGGGCTGAACACTGAAGCTTTCTTT.

This clonotype came up a few times. The chain recombines TRBV5-1 with TRBJ1-1, with 8 bases that match TRBD1. This CDR3 contains 16 residues. J was trimmed by 1 base and V by 4 bases; bases with no gene match: 9. Germline V gives CDR1 SGHRS, CDR2 YFSETQ. For the CDR3, the DNA is TGCGCCAGCAGCCAGAGGACAGGGCGCGGGAACACTGAAGCTTTCTTT. This translates into CASSQRTGRGNTEAFF. The full variable domain, in which reference TRBV5-1 and TRBJ1-1 provide the parts outside the CDR3, is KAGVTQTPRYLIKTRGQQVTLSCSPISGHRSVSWYQQTPGQGLQFLFEYFSETQRNKGNFPGRFSGRQFSNSRSEMNVSTLELGDSALYLCASSQRTGRGNTEAFFGQGTRLTVV.

The rearrangement uses TRBV5-1 and TRBJ2-3; TRBD2 matches 13 bases. Germline CDR1 and CDR2: SGHRS and YFSETQ. The CDR3 has 16 residues. J was trimmed by 1 base and V by 5 bases; bases with no gene match: 4. The CDR3 protein is CASRGGLAGGTDTQYF. DNA for the CDR3: TGCGCCAGCAGGGGTGGACTAGCGGGAGGCACAGATACGCAGTATTTT.

In its sample, this clonotype was seen many times. One junction end does not reproduce the germline sequence, and a read error may be involved. This sequence joins TRBV20-1 and TRBJ1-2, with 9 bases identical to TRBD1. The CDR3 is made up of 13 amino acids. Per the germline V gene, CDR1 is DFQATT and CDR2 is SNEGSKA (reference sequence). CDR3 amino acids: CSAAGQGRSSDIF. The CDR3 nucleotides read TGCAGTGCCGCGGGACAGGGTAGGTCCTCGGACATCTTC.

The chain carries TRBV20-1 and TRBJ1-4; D not certain. This CDR3 comprises 15 residues. Germline V gives CDR1 DFQATT, CDR2 SNEGSKA (reference sequence). The V end lost 5 bases, the J end lost 2 bases, and 15 bases lay between the germline ends. In DNA, the CDR3 is TGCAGTGCTGGTTCGGGGTGGGCGACTAATGAAAAACTGTTTTTT. Its translation is CSAGSGWATNEKLFF.

V and J are TRBV15 and TRBJ2-1, with 11 bases lining up with TRBD2. V shed 6 bases and J 4 bases; nucleotides not matched to a gene: 8. The CDR3 is made up of 16 amino acids. CDR1 and CDR2 (germline): LNHNV, YYDKDF (reference sequence). The CDR3 is CATRSPGTSGYNEQFF. CDR3 DNA sequence: TGTGCCACCAGGAGCCCCGGGACTAGCGGATACAATGAGCAGTTCTTC.

This clonotype was recorded a few times. The CDR3 loop is CASNLRGSSLFYEQYF. The CDR3 bases are TGTGCCAGCAATCTCAGGGGCTCTTCCCTCTTCTACGAGCAGTACTTC. This chain joins TRBV27 and TRBJ2-7; the D gene is possibly TRBD1 (6 bases). CDR3 length equals 16 residues. Germline V CDR1 and CDR2: MNHEY, SMNVEV (reference sequence). Trimming removed 7 bases from V and 3 bases from J, with 22 bases in between.

This clonotype was found a few times. This chain uses TRBV29-1 with TRBJ1-1; TRBD1 might be the D (6 bases). This CDR3 has 14 residues. Germline V CDR1 and CDR2: SQVTM, ANQGSEA. V lost 5 bases and J 4 bases, leaving 17 bases between the germline ends. This chain's CDR3 is CSVHPAGGGTEAFF. In DNA, the CDR3 is TGCAGCGTTCACCCGGCGGGGGGCGGCACTGAAGCTTTCTTT.

This clonotype was seen at least ten times. The chain joins TRBV5-1 to TRBJ2-1, with 9 bases aligning to TRBD2. This CDR3 spans 14 amino acids. CDR1 and CDR2 (germline): SGHRS, YFSETQ. The V segment lost 5 bases and the J segment 5 bases; nucleotides outside the gene matches: 5. CDR3 coding DNA: TGCGCCAGCAGTCGACTAGCGGACCACAATGAGCAGTTCTTC. This gives the protein CASSRLADHNEQFF.

In its sample, this clonotype was seen a few times. V and J are TRBV27 and TRBJ2-5; 11 nucleotides align to TRBD2. CDR1 and CDR2 (germline): MNHEY, SMNVEV (reference sequence). The CDR3 totals 18 residues. The V gene end was trimmed by 0 bases and the J gene end by 0 bases; junction bases not matched to a gene: 6. CDR3 in amino acids: CASSLSIRTSGYQETQYF. Written as DNA, the CDR3 is TGTGCCAGCAGTTTATCAATTCGGACTAGCGGGTACCAAGAGACCCAGTACTTC.

This clonotype showed up just once. The genes are TRBV30 and TRBJ2-3; D is perhaps TRBD2 (5 bases). CDR3 length: 13 amino acids. V dropped 2 bases and J dropped 6 bases, with 12 bases sitting between them. Germline assignment: CDR1 GTSNPN and CDR2 SVGIG (reference sequence). In DNA, the CDR3 is TGTGCCTGGAGTACGACTACATCTGATACGCAGTATTTT. Residues: CAWSTTTSDTQYF.

This clonotype was observed a handful of times. The rearrangement uses TRBV5-1 and TRBJ2-1; 8 bases map to TRBD1. With 2 bases clipped from V and 6 bases from J, the junction kept 10 bases outside the gene matches. In germline, CDR1 is SGHRS, CDR2 YFSETQ. The CDR3 has 16 residues. CDR3 coding DNA: TGCGCCAGCAGCTTAAGGACAGGGTGGGTCAGCAATGAGCAGTTCTTC. It specifies CASSLRTGWVSNEQFF. Together with reference TRBV5-1 and TRBJ2-1, the CDR3 gives the full variable domain: KAGVTQTPRYLIKTRGQQVTLSCSPISGHRSVSWYQQTPGQGLQFLFEYFSETQRNKGNFPGRFSGRQFSNSRSEMNVSTLELGDSALYLCASSLRTGWVSNEQFFGPGTRLTVL.

The chain combines TRBV10-3 with TRBJ2-1; D may be TRBD2 (6 bases). CDR3 length: 14 amino acids. Germline V gene data show CDR1 as ENHRY and CDR2 as SYGVKD. Trimming left V 5 bases short and J 7 bases short, with 15 bases between. The CDR3 here is CAISSSGSGNEQFF. DNA for the CDR3: TGTGCCATCAGTTCGTCCGGGAGCGGGAATGAGCAGTTCTTC.

The chain is built from TRBV7-3 and TRBJ2-2; D may be TRBD2 (7 bases). Germline V gene data show CDR1 as SGHTA and CDR2 as FQGTGA. Trimming took off 5 bases at V and 7 bases at J, with 14 bases between the two ends. The CDR3 covers 14 residues. DNA of the CDR3: TGTGCCAGCAGCCCCTACAGGGAGGGCGGGGAGCTGTTTTTT. Amino acids: CASSPYREGGELFF. The full variable domain, its missing parts supplied by reference TRBV7-3 and TRBJ2-2, is GAGVSQTPSNKVTEKGKYVELRCDPISGHTALYWYRQSLGQGPEFLIYFQGTGAADDSGLPNDRFFAVRPEGSVSTLKIQRTERGDSAVYLCASSPYREGGELFFGEGSRLTVL.

This CDR3 reads CASSSPRGSTDTQYF. The CDR3 DNA sequence: TGTGCCAGCAGCTCGCCCAGGGGGAGCACAGATACGCAGTATTTT. The chain links TRBV7-9 to TRBJ2-3; 7 bases line up with TRBD1. CDR3 size: 15 residues. Trimming cost V 4 bases and J 0 bases; bases outside gene matches: 4. Germline lookup yields CDR1 SEHNR and CDR2 FQNEAQ (reference sequence).

This clonotype turned up a few times. This chain connects TRBV19 to TRBJ1-1; D is ambiguous. There are 14 residues in the CDR3. The germline V and J ends were trimmed by 6 bases and 0 bases, with 11 bases remaining between them. Germline V gives CDR1 LNHDA, CDR2 SQIVND (reference sequence). CDR3 nucleotides: TGTGCCAGTAGACCTAAAGGGATGAACACTGAAGCTTTCTTT. It codes for CASRPKGMNTEAFF.

The chain recombines TRBV20-1 with TRBJ1-2; D is unresolved. Germline V gene data show CDR1 as DFQATT and CDR2 as SNEGSKA (reference sequence). The CDR3 has 11 residues. This chain's CDR3 is CSVSRLYGYTF. As DNA, the CDR3 is TGCAGCGTGTCAAGGTTATATGGCTACACCTTC.